The rows below give T cell receptor beta chains drawn from one sample of a study of blood T cells in healthy people across ages. TCRdb ran MiXCR on the 5' RACE reads and lists one entry per CDR3 protein. The profile shows nearly 800,000 distinct CDR3 sequences, approximately 25% of them singletons. A further study also used this sample, focusing on T cells of mothers and their children.

The specimen was blood. The origin of the receptors is a boy aged 5-17 years in good health. CDR3s leave out the opening cysteine and the closing phenylalanine or tryptophan.

J,V,CDR3
TRBJ2-7,TRBV20-1,SARGDYSYEQY
TRBJ1-1,TRBV6-6,ASRSDSTEAF
TRBJ1-4,TRBV20-1,SARTGVDEKLF
TRBJ2-1,TRBV2,ASSVELAAAYNEQF
TRBJ2-5,TRBV21-1,ASSKDSRDGQETQY
NA,TRBV5-1,ASSLAAQPPTEQY
TRBJ2-3,TRBV10-3,AISAGLAGLTDTQY
TRBJ1-2,TRBV12-3/TRBV12-4,ASSFSVDIDGYT
TRBJ2-5,TRBV27,ASSCGSLRTQY
TRBJ1-2,TRBV24-1,ATSPPQGASYGYT
TRBJ1-2,TRBV25-1,ASSESRRRGNGYT
TRBJ2-1,TRBV7-2,ANSTDGRYNEQF
TRBJ2-7,TRBV12-3/TRBV12-4,ASSLADNYEQY
TRBJ2-2,TRBV29-1,SVERRGTGNTGELF
TRBJ2-1,TRBV25-1,ASSAYRGGMTEQF
TRBJ2-5,TRBV9,ASSVGRLSVETQY
TRBJ1-1,TRBV18,ASSKDMTGAGAEAF
TRBJ1-4,TRBV12-3/TRBV12-4,ASSLFWIEGKGEKLF
TRBJ2-3,TRBV20-1,SASLAAGTDTQY
TRBJ1-6,TRBV4-3,ASSQKGRNSPLH
TRBJ2-7,TRBV27,ASSLSPEYEQY
TRBJ1-5,TRBV6-4,ASSAGEFQPQH
NA,TRBV10-3,AISGEPQRGTQY
TRBJ1-1,TRBV3-1,ACSQNHFKLNRGRETEAF
TRBJ2-7,TRBV7-2,ASSIRTSVAYEQY
TRBJ1-1,TRBV7-2,ASSARGGDTEAF
TRBJ2-7,TRBV6-6,ATVSGSSYEQY
TRBJ1-1,TRBV9,ASSSAGTANTEAF
TRBJ2-1,TRBV12-3/TRBV12-4,ASSPLAYIYNEQF
TRBJ2-2,TRBV11-2,ASSLTSGKFPGELF
TRBJ2-5,TRBV6-2/TRBV6-3,ASMDSNIQETQY
NA,TRBV14,ASSAIAGVLINEQF
NA,TRBV28,ASSLSSTGARNEQY
TRBJ2-3,TRBV4-3,ASSLARGRGRGTQY